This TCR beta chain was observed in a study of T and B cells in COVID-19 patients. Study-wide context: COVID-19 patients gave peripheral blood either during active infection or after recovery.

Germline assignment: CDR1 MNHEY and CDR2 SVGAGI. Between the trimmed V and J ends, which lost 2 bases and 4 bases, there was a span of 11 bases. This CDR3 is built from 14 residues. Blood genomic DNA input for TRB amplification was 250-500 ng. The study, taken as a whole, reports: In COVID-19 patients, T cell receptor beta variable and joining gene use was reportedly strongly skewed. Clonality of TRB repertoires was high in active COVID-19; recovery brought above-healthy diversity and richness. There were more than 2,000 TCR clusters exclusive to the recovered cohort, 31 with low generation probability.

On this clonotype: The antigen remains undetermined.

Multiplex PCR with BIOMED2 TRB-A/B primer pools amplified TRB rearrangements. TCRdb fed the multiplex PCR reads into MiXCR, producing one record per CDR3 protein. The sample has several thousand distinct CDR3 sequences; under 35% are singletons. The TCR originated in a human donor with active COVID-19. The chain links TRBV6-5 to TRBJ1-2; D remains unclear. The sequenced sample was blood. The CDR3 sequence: CASSYDQRGYGYTF. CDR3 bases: TGTGCCAGCAGTTACGATCAGAGAGGCTATGGCTACACCTTC.